This is a list of T cell receptor beta chains from one sample in a study of T cell changes during pregnancy in multiple sclerosis. TCRdb's table, derived via immunoSEQ multiplex PCR, lists solely in-frame clones and lacks some. Among more than 75,000 clones listed, less than 95% were seen once. The sequencing used peripheral blood, collected in the third trimester of pregnancy. Source of these receptors: a female donor with multiple sclerosis, enrolled in a pregnancy study. Each CDR3 is given without its conserved first and last residue. The order of the fields is V gene, CDR3 protein.

>TRBV2
ASSEAGADSQGYGYT
>TRBV25-1
ASSARPGDLYGYT
>TRBV19
ASSIQATQETQY
>TRBV21-1
ASSKGQGWATNEKLF
>TRBV10-3
AISDSGGQNEQF
>TRBV7-3
ASSPPSRQKYGYT
>TRBV7-8
ASSPIQGAGTEAF
>TRBV4-1
ASSQQHRQNTEAF
>TRBV10-3
AISRPGTGAGGTGELF
>TRBV18
ASSPLAGGTTDTQY
>TRBV5-1
ASSFQEAANYGYT
>TRBV7-9
ASSLLADEQY
>TRBV11-2
ASSFWRGLAGGNNEQF
>TRBV5-1
ASSSSDRVPYEQY
>TRBV7-7
ASSLGPGNTIY
>TRBV7-8
ASNSRGRGETQY
>TRBV2
ASSEALPGTEAF
>TRBV6-5
ASSHQTGSEKLF
>TRBV21-1
ASSPRDRVRDTQY
>TRBV11-2
ASSSPSGTGLGYEQY
>TRBV9
ASSVDGGQDEQF
>TRBV6-5
ASSQAAGGGAF
>TRBV5-1
ASSLEGVGYGYT
>TRBV4-2
ASSPLGGNYGYT
>TRBV5-1
ASADSQETQY
>TRBV5-3
ARKSQNYDGYT
>TRBV15
ATSVDRGYEQY
>TRBV19
ASSIKGNGYT
>TRBV10-2
ASSEVQGEKLF
>TRBV30
AWRMTVGNSPLH
>TRBV7-6
ASSLGGYFTDTQY
>TRBV2
ASNKERRNTIY
>TRBV6-5
ASSYPTSGGPDTQY
>TRBV6-5
ASKKPTGLRSEAF
>TRBV6-1
ASRTGETYEQY
>TRBV19
ASSILGQGLAWANVLT
>TRBV7-2
ASSATGTRSYNEQF
>TRBV7-8
ASRGARGGGNGREAF
>TRBV27
ASSSRQWDLETQY
>TRBV5-5
ASSKRTGGEETQY
>TRBV6-1
ASSAGPGHGNSPLH
>TRBV29-1
SVASGTGGAETQY